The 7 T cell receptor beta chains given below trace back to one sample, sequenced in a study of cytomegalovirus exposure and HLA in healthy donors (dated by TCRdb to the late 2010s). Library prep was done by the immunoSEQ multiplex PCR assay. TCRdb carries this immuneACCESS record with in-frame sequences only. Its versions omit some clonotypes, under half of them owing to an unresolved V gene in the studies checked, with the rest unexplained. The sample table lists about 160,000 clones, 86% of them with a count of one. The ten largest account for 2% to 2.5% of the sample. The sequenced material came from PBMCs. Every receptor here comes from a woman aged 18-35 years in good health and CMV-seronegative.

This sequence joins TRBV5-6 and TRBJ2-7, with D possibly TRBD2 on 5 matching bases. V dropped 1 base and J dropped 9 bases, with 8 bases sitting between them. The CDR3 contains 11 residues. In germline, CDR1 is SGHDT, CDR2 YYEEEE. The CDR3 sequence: CASSLIGRQYF. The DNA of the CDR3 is TGTGCCAGCAGCTTGATAGGGAGGCAGTACTTC.

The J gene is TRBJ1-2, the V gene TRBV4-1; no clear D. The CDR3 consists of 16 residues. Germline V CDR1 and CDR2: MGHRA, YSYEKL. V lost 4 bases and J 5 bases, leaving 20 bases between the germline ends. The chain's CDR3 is CASSRRTDLLSYGYTF. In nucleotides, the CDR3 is TGCGCCAGCAGCCGGAGAACCGACTTGCTGTCGTATGGCTACACCTTC.

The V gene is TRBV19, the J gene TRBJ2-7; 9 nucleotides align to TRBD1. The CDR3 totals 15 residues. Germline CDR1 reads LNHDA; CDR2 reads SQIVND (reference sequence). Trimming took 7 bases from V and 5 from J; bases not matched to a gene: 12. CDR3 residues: CASKAGTGIVDEQYF. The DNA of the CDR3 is TGTGCCAGTAAGGCCGGGACAGGGATTGTCGACGAGCAGTACTTC. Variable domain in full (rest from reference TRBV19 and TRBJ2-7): DGGITQSPKYLFRKEGQNVTLSCEQNLNHDAMYWYRQDPGQGLRLIYYSQIVNDFQKGDIAEGYSVSREKKESFPLTVTSAQKNPTAFYLCASKAGTGIVDEQYFGPGTRLTVT.

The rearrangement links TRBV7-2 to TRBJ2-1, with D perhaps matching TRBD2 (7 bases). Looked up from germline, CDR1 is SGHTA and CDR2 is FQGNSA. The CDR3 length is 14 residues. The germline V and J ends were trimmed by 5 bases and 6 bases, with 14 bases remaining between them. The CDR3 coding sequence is TGTGCCAGCAGCGAGAGGGGGGGACTCAATGAGCAGTTCTTC. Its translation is CASSERGGLNEQFF.

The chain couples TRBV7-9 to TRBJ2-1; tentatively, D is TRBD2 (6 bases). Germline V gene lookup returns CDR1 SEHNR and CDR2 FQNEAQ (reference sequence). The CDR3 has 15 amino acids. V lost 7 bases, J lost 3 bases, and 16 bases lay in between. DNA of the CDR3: TGTGCCAGCACCAGTACTGGGGGGAACTACAATGAGCAGTTCTTC. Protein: CASTSTGGNYNEQFF. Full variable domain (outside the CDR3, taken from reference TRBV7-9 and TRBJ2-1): DTGVSQNPRHKITKRGQNVTFRCDPISEHNRLYWYRQTLGQGPEFLTYFQNEAQLEKSRLLSDRFSAERPKGSFSTLEIQRTEQGDSAMYLCASTSTGGNYNEQFFGPGTRLTVL.

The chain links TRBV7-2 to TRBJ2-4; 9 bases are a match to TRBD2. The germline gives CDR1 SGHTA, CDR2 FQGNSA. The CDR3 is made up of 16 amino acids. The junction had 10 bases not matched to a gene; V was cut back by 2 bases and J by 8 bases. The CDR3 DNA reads TGTGCCAGCAGCTTAAGGAGGCGGGAGGGCGCGGACATTCAGTACTTC. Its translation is CASSLRRREGADIQYF.

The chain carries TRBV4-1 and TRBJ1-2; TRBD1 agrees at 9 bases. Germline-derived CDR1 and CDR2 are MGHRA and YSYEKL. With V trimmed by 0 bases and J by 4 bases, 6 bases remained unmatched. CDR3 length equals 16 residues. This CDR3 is CASSQDRDRERYGYTF. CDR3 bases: TGCGCCAGCAGCCAAGATCGGGACAGGGAGCGCTATGGCTACACCTTC.